This TCR beta chain was captured in a study of glioma-infiltrating T cells. Using RNA template, CDR3s of TCR alpha and beta were amplified with iRepertoire arm-PCR. TCRdb re-called the multiplex PCR reads with MiXCR, one entry per CDR3 protein. The sample records about 110,000 distinct CDR3 sequences, 25% to 30% being singletons. This clonotype occurred many times. Sequenced: glioma tissue, nonneoplastic brain tissue, or PBMCs (not recorded which). The origin of this receptor is a human donor with low-grade glioma or glioblastoma, undergoing nonglioma brain surgery, or in good health (not recorded which).

CDR3 in amino acids: CASSYSIVSNQPQHF. The CDR3 DNA sequence: TGTGCCAGCAGTTACTCGATTGTCAGCAATCAGCCCCAGCATTTT. This rearrangement joins TRBV6-2 or TRBV6-3 to TRBJ1-5; D unresolved. Germline V gene data show CDR1 as MNHEY and CDR2 as SVGEGT. V lost 0 bases, J lost 1 base, and 7 bases lay in between. The CDR3 runs 15 residues.